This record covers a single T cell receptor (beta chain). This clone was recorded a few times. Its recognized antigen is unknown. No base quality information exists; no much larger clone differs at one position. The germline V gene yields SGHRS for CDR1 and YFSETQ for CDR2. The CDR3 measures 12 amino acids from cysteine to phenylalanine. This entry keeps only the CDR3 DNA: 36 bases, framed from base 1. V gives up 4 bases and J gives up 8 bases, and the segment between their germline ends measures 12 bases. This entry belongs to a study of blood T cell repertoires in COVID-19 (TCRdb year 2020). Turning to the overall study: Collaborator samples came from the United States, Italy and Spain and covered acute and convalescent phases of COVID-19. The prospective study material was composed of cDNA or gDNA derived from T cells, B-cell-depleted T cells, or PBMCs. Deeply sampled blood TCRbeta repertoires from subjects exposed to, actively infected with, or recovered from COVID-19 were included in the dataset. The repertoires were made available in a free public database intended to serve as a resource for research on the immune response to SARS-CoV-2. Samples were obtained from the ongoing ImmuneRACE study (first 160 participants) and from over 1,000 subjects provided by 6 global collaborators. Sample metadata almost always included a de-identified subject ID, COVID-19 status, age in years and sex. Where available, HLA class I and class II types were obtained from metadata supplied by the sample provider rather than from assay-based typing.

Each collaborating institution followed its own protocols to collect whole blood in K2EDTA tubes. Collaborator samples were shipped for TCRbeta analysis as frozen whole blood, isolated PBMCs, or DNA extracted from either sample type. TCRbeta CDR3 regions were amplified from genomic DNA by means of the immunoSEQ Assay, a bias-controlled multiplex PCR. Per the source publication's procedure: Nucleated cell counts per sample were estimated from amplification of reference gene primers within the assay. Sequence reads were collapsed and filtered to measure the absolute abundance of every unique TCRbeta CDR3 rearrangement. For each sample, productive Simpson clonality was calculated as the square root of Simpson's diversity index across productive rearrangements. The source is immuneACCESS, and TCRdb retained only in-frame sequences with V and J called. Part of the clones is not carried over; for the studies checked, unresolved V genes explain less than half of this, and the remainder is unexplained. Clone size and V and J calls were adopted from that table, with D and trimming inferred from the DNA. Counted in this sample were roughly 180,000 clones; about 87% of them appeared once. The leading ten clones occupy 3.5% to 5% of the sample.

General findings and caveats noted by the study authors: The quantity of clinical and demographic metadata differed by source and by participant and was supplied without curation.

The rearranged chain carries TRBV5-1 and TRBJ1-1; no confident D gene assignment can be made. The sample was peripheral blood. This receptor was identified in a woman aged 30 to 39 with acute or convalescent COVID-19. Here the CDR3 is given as CASSHGSVEAFF. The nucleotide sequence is TGCGCCAGCAGCCACGGGTCCGTGGAAGCTTTCTTT.